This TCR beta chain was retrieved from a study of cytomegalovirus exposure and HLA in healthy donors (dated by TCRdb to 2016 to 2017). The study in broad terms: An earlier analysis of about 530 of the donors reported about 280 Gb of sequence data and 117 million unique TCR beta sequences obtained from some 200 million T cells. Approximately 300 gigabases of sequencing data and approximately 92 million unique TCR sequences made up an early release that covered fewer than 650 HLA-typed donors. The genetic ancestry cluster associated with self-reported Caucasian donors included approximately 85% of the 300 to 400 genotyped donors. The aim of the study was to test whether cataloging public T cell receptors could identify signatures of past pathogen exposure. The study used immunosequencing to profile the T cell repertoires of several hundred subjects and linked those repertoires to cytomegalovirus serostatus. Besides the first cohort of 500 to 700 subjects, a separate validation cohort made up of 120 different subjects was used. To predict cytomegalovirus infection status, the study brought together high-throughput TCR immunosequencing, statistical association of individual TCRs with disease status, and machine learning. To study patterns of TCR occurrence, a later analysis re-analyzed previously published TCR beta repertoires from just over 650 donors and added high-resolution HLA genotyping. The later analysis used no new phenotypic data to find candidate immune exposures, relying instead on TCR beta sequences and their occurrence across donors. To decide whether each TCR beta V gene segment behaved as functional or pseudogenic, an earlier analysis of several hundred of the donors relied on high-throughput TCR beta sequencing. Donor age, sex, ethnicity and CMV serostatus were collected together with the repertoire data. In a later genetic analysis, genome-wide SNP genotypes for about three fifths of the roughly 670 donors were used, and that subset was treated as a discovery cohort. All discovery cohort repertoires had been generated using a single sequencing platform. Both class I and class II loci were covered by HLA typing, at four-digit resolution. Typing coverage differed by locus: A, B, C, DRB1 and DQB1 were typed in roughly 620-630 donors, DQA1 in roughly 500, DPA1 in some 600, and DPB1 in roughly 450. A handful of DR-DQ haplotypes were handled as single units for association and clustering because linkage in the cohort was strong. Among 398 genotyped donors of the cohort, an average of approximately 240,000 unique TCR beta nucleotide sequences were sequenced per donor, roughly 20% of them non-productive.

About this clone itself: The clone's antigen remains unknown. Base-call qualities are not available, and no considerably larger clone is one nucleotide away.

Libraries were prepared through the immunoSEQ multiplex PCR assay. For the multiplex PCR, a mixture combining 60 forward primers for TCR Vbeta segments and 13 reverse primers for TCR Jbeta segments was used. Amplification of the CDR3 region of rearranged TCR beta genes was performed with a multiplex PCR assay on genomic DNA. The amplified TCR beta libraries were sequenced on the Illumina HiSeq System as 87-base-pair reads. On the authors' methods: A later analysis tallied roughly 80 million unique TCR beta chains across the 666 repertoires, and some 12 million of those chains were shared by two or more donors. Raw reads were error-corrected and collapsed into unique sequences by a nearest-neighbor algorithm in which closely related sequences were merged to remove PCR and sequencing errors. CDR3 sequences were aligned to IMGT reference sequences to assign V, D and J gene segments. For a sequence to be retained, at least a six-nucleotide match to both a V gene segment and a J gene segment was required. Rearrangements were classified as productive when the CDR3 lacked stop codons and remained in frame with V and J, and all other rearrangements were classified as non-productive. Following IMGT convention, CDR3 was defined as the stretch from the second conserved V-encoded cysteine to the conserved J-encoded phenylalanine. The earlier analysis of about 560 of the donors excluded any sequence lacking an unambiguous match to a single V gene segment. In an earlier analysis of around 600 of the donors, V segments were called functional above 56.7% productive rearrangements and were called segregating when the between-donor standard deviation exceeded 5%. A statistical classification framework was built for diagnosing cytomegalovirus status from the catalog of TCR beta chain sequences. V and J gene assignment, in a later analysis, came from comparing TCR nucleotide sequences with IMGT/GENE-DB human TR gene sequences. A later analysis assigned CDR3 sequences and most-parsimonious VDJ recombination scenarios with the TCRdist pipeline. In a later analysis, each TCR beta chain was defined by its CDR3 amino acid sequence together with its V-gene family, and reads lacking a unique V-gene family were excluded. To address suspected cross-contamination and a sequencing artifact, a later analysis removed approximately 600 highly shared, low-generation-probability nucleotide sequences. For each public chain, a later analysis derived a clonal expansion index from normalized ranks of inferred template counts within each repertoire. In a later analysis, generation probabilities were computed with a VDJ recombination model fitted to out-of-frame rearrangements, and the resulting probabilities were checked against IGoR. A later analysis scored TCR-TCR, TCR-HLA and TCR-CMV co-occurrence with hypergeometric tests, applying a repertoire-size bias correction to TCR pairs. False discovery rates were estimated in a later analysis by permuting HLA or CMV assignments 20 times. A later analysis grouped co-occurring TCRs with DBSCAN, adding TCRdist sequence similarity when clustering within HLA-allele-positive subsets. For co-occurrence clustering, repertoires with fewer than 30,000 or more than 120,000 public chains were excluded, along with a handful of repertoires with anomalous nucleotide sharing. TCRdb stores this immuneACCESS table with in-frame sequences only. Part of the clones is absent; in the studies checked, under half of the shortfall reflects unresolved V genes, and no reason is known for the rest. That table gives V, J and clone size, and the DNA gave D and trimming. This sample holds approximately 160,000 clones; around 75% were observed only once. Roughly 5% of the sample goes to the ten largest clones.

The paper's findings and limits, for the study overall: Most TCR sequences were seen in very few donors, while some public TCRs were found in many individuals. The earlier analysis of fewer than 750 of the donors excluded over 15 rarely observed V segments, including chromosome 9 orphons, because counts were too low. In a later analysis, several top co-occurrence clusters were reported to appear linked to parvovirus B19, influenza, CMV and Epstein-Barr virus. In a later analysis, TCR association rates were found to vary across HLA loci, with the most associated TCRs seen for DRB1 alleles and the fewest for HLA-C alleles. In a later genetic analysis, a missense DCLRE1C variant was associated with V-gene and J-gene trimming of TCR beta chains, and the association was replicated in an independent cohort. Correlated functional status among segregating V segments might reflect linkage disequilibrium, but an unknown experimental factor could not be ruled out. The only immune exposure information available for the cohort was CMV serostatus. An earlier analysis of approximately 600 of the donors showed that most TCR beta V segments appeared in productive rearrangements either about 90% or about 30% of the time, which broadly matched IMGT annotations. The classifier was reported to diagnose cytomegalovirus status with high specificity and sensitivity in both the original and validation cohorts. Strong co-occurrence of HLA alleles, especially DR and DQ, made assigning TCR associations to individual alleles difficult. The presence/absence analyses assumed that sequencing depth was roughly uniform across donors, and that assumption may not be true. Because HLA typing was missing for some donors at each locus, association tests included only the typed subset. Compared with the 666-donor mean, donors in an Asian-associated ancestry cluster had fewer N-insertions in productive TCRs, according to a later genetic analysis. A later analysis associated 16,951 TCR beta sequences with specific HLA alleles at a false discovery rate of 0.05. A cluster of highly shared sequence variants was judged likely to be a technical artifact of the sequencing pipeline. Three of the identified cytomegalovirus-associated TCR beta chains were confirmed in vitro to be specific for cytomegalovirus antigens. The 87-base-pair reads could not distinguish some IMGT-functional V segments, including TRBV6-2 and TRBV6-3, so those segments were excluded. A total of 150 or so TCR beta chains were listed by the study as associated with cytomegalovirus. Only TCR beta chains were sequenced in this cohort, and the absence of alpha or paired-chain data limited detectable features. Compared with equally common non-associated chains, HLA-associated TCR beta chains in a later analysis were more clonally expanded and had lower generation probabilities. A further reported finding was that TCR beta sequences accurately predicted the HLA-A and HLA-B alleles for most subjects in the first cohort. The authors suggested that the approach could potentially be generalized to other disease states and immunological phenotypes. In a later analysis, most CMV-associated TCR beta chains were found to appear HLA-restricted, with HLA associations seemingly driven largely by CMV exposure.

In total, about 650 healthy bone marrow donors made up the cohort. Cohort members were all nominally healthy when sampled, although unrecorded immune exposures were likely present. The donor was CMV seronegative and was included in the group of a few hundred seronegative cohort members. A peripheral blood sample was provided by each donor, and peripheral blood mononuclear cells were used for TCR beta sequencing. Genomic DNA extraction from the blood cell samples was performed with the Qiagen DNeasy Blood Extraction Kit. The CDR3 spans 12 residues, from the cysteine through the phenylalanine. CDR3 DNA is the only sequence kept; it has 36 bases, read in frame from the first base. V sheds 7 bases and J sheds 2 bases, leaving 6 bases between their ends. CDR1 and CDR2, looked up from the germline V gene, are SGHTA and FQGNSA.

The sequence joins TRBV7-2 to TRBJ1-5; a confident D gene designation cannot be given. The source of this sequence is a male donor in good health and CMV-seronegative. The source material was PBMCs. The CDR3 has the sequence CASTEGNQPQHF. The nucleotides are TGTGCCAGCACGGAGGGCAATCAGCCCCAGCATTTT.